These 13 T cell receptor beta chains were sequenced from one sample in a study of lymphopenia after photon versus proton radiotherapy. This table comes from immunoSEQ multiplex PCR, and its TCRdb copy is limited to in-frame clones, with some not included. The sample comprises around 23,000 clones, approximately 86% of which are singletons, and roughly 19% rests with the top ten. This specimen consisted of peripheral blood, obtained from a patient treated with photon-based radiotherapy. The source of these receptors is a man aged 45-60 years with gastric cancer.

The rearrangement links TRBV7-6 to TRBJ2-3; TRBD2 matches at 8 bases. J gave up 10 bases and V 3 bases, and 9 bases lay outside the gene matches. The CDR3 totals 14 residues. Germline lookup yields CDR1 SGHVS and CDR2 FNYEAQ. For the CDR3, the DNA is TGTGCCAGCAGCTTGGACGGGACTAGTGGGGCGCAGTATTTT. The encoded protein is CASSLDGTSGAQYF.

The chain carries TRBV5-1 and TRBJ2-1; the D is unclear. This CDR3 has 16 amino acids. The V and J ends lost 2 bases and 0 bases respectively, with 12 bases between them. Germline V gene sequence: CDR1 SGHRS, CDR2 YFSETQ. The CDR3 bases are TGCGCCAGCAGCTTAGGCTATTCGGGCTCCTACAATGAGCAGTTCTTC. It translates to CASSLGYSGSYNEQFF.

This clone was detected only a few times. The V call is TRBV11-2, the J call TRBJ2-4; possibly TRBD1 for D (5 bases). The V and J ends lost 5 bases and 7 bases respectively, with 15 bases between them. This CDR3 contains 14 residues. CDR1 is SGHAT, CDR2 FQNNGV, per germline. CDR3 loop: CASSTQGLFNIQYF. CDR3 in DNA: TGTGCCAGCAGCACCCAGGGTCTTTTTAACATTCAGTACTTC.

The chain couples TRBV5-6 to TRBJ1-3; D ambiguous. V lost 4 bases to trimming and J lost 8 bases, with 13 bases between them. The CDR3 contains 13 residues. CDR1 and CDR2 from the germline V gene are SGHDT and YYEEEE. The CDR3 spells CASSRLRADTIYF. The CDR3, as DNA: TGTGCCAGCAGCCGCCTGAGGGCGGACACCATATATTTT.

This sequence joins TRBV7-8 and TRBJ1-3, with 7 bases identical to TRBD1. Germline lookup yields CDR1 SGHVS and CDR2 FQNEAQ. Trimming cost V 4 bases and J 4 bases; bases outside gene matches: 4. The CDR3 contains 14 residues. CDR3 nucleotides: TGTGCCAGCAGCTCCGACAGGGAAGGAAACACCATATATTTT. Translated: CASSSDREGNTIYF.

A single count supports this clone. The J gene is TRBJ1-5, the V gene TRBV6-1; 7 nucleotides align to TRBD1. Germline loops: CDR1 MNHNS, CDR2 SASEGT. The CDR3 has 15 residues. Trimming cost V 7 bases and J 6 bases; bases outside gene matches: 12. This CDR3 is CASKEGSGDSQPQHF. CDR3 DNA: TGTGCCAGCAAGGAGGGGTCGGGGGACAGTCAGCCCCAGCATTTT.

V gene TRBV29-1 combines with J gene TRBJ2-3, with 8 nucleotides matching TRBD1. This CDR3 is 14 amino acids long. From germline, CDR1 is SQVTM and CDR2 ANQGSEA. With 5 bases clipped from V and 3 bases from J, the junction kept 7 bases outside the gene matches. The CDR3 DNA sequence: TGCAGCGTTTGTTCTCAGGGGGCAACAGATACGCAGTATTTT. The encoded protein is CSVCSQGATDTQYF.

The chain recombines TRBV21-1 with TRBJ2-7; the table gives TRBD1 as D, unverified against the DNA. TRBV21-1 is listed as a pseudogene. The CDR3 has 13 amino acids. In nucleotides, the CDR3 is TGTGCCAGCTTCCCGGGACATCCGAACGAGCAGTACGTC. Its translation is CASFPGHPNEQYV.

The chain links TRBV11-1 to TRBJ1-1; no clear D. The CDR3 sequence is 14 residues long. Germline CDR1 SGHAT, CDR2 FQDESV (reference sequence). V was pared by 5 bases and J by 8 bases, with 18 bases between. The CDR3 DNA is TGTGCCAGCAGCGTACAGCCTTCTGGTAGAGAAGCTTTCTTT. As protein: CASSVQPSGREAFF.

The genes are TRBV9 and TRBJ2-1; D remains ambiguous. V was clipped by 0 bases and J by 5 bases, with 6 bases between them. The CDR3 has 13 residues. Germline V gene data show CDR1 as SGDLS and CDR2 as YYNGEE. Written as DNA, the CDR3 is TGTGCCAGCAGCGTAGGTAGGGACAATGAGCAGTTCTTC. Protein sequence: CASSVGRDNEQFF.

The rearrangement joins TRBV6-5 to TRBJ2-7; the D gene is possibly TRBD1 (6 bases). V lost 6 bases and J lost 4, with 19 bases in between. Germline V gene data show CDR1 as MNHEY and CDR2 as SVGAGI. CDR3 length: 15 amino acids. The CDR3 sequence is CASSSEQGRRYEQYF. CDR3 sequence (DNA): TGTGCCAGCAGCTCGGAGCAGGGGCGTAGGTACGAGCAGTACTTC.

The V call is TRBV27, the J call TRBJ2-7, with D possibly being TRBD1 or TRBD2 (5 bases each). Per the germline V gene, CDR1 is MNHEY and CDR2 is SMNVEV (reference sequence). Trimming took off 6 bases at V and 4 bases at J, with 16 bases between the two ends. CDR3 size: 14 residues. CDR3 loop: CASSSRGRLYEQYV. The CDR3, as DNA: TGTGCCAGCAGCTCCCGGGGCAGATTATACGAGCAGTACGTC.

The chain carries TRBV30 and TRBJ1-5, with D unresolved. This CDR3 region has 15 residues. V lost 2 bases and J 0 bases, leaving 11 bases between the germline ends. Germline V gives CDR1 GTSNPN, CDR2 SVGIG (reference sequence). For the CDR3, the DNA is TGTGCCTGGAGTCCAGGCGATTATAGCAATCAGCCCCAGCATTTT. Translated, it gives CAWSPGDYSNQPQHF.